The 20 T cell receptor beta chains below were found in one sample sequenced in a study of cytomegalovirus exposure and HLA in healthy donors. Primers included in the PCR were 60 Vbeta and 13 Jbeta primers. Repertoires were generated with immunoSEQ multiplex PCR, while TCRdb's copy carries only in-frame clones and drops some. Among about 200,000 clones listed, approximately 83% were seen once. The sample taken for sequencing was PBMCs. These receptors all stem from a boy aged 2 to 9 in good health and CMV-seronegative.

The CDR3 DNA is TGTGCCAGCAGCGTGACTTCCGGGGAGCTGTTTTTT. Its translation: CASSVTSGELFF. V usage is TRBV9 and J usage is TRBJ2-2, with no clear D. Deletions cut 2 bases from V and 6 bases from J, with 5 bases between. This CDR3 is built from 12 residues. Germline loops: CDR1 SGDLS, CDR2 YYNGEE.

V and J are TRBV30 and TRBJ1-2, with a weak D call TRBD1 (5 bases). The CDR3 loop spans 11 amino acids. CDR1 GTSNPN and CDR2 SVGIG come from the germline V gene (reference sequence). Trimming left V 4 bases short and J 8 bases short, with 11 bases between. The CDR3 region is CAWTIRGGYTF. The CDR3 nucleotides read TGTGCCTGGACCATAAGGGGAGGCTACACCTTC.

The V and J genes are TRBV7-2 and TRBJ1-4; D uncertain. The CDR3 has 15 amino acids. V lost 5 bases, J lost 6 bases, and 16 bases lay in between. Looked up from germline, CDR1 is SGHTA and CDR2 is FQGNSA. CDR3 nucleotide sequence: TGTGCCAGCAGCGGGCGGGTGGGCGGCTATGAAAAACTGTTTTTT. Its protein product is CASSGRVGGYEKLFF.

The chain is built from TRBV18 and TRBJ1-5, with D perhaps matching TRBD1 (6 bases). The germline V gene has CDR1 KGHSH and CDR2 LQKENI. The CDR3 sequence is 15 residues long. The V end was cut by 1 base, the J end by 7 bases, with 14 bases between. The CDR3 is CASSPRGGQGQPQHF. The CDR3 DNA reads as TGTGCCAGCTCACCACGGGGGGGGCAGGGGCAGCCCCAGCATTTT.

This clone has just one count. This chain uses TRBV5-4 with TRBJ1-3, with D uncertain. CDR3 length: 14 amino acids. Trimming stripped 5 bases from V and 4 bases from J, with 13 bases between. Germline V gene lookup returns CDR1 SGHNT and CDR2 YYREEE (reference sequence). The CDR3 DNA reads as TGTGCCAGCAGTAACTTTCGGAGCGGAAACACCATATATTTT. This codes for CASSNFRSGNTIYF.

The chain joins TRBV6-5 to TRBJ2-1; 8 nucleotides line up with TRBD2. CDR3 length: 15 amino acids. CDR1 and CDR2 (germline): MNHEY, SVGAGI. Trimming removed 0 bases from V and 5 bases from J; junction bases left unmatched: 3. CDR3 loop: CASSYSRGGNNEQFF. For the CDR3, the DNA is TGTGCCAGCAGTTACTCCCGGGGGGGGAACAATGAGCAGTTCTTC.

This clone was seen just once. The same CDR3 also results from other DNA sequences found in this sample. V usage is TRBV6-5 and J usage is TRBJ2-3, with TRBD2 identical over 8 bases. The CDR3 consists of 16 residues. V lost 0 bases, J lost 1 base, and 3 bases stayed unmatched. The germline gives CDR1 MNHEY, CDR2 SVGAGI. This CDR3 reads CASSYSKAGGTDTQYF. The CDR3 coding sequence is TGTGCCAGCAGTTACTCGAAAGCGGGGGGCACAGATACGCAGTATTTT.

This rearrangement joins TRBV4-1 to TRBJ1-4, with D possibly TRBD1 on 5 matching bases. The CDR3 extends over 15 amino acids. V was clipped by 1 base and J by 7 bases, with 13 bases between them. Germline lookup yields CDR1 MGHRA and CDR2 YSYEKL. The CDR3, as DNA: TGCGCCAGCAGCCAAGGTTGGAGGGGAAGTGAAAAACTGTTTTTT. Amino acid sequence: CASSQGWRGSEKLFF.

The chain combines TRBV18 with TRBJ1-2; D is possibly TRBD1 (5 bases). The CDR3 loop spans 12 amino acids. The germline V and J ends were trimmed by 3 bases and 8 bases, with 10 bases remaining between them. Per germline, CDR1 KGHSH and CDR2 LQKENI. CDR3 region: CASSPTAWGYTF. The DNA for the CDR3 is TGTGCCAGCTCACCGACAGCGTGGGGCTACACCTTC.

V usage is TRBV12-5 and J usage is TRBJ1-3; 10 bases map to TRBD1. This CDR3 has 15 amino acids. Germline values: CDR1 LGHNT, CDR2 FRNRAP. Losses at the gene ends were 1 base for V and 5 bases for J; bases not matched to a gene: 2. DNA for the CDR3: TGTGCTAGTGGTTTGGGGACAGGGGGAAGAAACACCATATATTTT. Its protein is CASGLGTGGRNTIYF.

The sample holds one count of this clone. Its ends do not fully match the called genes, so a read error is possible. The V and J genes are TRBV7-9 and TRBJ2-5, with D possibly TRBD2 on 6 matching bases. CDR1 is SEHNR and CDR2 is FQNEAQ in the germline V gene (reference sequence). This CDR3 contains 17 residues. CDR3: CSSGTSLGGGGTETQYF. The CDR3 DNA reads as TGTTCCAGCGGAACTTCGTTGGGGGGAGGTGGAACCGAGACCCAGTACTTC.

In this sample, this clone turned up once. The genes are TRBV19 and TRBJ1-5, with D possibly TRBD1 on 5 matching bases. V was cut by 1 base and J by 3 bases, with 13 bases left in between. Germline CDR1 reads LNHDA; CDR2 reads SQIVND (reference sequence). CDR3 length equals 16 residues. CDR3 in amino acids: CASSIVGQGINQPQHF. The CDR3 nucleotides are TGTGCCAGTAGTATAGTTGGGCAGGGAATCAATCAGCCCCAGCATTTT.

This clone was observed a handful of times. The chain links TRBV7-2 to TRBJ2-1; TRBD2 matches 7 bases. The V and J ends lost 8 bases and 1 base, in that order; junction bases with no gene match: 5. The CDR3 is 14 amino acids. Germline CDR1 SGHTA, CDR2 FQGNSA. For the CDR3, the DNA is TGTGCCAGCGTAATCGGGGGGTCCTACAATGAGCAGTTCTTC. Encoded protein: CASVIGGSYNEQFF.

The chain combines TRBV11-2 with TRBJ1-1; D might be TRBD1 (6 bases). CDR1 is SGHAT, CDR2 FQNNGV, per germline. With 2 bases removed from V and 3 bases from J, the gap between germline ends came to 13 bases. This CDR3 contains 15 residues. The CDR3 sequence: CASSLRDTYHTEAFF. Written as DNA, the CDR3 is TGTGCCAGCAGCTTACGGGACACCTATCACACTGAAGCTTTCTTT. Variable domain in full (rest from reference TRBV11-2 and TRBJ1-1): EAGVAQSPRYKIIEKRQSVAFWCNPISGHATLYWYQQILGQGPKLLIQFQNNGVVDDSQLPKDRFSAERLKGVDSTLKIQPAKLEDSAVYLCASSLRDTYHTEAFFGQGTRLTVV.

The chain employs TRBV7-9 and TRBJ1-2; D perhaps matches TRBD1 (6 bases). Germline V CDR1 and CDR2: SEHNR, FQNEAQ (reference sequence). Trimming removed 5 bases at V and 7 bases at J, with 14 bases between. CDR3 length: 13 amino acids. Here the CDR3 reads CASSIHTGTGYTF. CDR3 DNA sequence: TGTGCCAGCAGCATACATACAGGGACTGGCTACACCTTC.

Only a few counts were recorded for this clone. The CDR3 loop is CAWSLRGLDYGYTF. CDR3 DNA: TGTGCCTGGAGTTTGAGAGGGTTGGACTATGGCTACACCTTC. The chain combines TRBV30 with TRBJ1-2; no clear D. The CDR3 extends over 14 amino acids. V was clipped by 2 bases and J by 3 bases, with 13 bases between them. Germline V CDR1 and CDR2: GTSNPN, SVGIG (reference sequence).

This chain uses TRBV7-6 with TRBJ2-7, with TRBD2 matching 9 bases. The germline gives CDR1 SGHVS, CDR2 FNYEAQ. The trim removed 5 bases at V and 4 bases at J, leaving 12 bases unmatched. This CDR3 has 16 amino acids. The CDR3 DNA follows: TGTGCCAGCAGCCTACAAGCGGGGGGCACAACATACGAGCAGTACTTC. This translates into CASSLQAGGTTYEQYF. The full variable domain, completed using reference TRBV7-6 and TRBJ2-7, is GAGVSQSPRYKVTKRGQDVALRCDPISGHVSLYWYRQALGQGPEFLTYFNYEAQQDKSGLPNDRFSAERPEGSISTLTIQRTEQRDSAMYRCASSLQAGGTTYEQYFGPGTRLTVT.

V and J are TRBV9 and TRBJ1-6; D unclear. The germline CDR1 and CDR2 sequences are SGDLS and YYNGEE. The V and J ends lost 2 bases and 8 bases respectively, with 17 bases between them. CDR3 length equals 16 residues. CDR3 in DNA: TGTGCCAGCAGCGTGTCCGGCTTCGGGTCGGATTCACCCCTCCACTTT. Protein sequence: CASSVSGFGSDSPLHF.

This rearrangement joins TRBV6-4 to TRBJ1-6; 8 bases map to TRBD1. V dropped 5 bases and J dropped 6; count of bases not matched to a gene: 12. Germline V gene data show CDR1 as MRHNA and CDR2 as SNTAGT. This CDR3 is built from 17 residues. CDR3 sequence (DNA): TGTGCCAGCAGTCGTGGACAAGACAGGGGTGCTAATTCACCCCTCCACTTT. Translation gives CASSRGQDRGANSPLHF.

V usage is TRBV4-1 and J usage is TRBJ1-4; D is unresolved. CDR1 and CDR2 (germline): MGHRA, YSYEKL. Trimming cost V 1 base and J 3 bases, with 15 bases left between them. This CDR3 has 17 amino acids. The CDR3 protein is CASSQGGLQAANEKLFF. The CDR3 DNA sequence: TGCGCCAGCAGCCAAGGAGGACTCCAGGCAGCTAATGAAAAACTGTTTTTT.